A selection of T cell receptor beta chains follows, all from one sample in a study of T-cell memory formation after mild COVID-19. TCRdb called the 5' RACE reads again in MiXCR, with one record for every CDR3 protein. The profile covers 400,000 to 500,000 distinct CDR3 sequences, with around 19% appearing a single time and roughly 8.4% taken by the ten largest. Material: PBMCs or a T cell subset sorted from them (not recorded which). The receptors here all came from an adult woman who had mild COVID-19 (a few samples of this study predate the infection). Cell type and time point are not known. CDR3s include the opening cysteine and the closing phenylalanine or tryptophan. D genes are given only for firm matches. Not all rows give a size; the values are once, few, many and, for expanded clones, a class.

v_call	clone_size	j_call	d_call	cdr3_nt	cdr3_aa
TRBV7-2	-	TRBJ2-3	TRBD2	TGTGCCAGCAGTCAAAGGCCTAGCGGGACCACAGATACGCAGTATTTT	CASSQRPSGTTDTQYF
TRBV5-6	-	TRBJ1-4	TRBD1	TGTGCCAGCAGCCTGGGACAGTATAATGAAAAACTGTTTTTT	CASSLGQYNEKLFF
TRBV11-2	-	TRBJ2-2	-	TGTGCCAGCAGCTTATCAAACCCCGGGGAGCTGTTTTTT	CASSLSNPGELFF
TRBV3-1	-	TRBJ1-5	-	TGTGCCAGCAGCCCCTTCGGGGCAGTCGGGGCTCAGCCCCAGCATTTT	CASSPFGAVGAQPQHF
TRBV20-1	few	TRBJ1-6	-	TGCAGTGCTAGAGATTCAGGGGATTCACCCCTCCACTTT	CSARDSGDSPLHF
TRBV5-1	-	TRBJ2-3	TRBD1	TGCGCCAGCAGCTTCGGCACAGGGGCAACCGTCACAAATACGCAGTATTTT	CASSFGTGATVTNTQYF
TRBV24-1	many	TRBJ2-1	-	TGTGCCACCAGTGATCCCCTGGCCGGCTACTCCTACAATGAGCAGTTCTTC	CATSDPLAGYSYNEQFF
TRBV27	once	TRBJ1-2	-	TGTGCCAGCAGTATGTCGGGGTCAGCATTCTATGGCTACACCTTC	CASSMSGSAFYGYTF
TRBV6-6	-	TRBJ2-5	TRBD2	TGTGCCAGCAGTCCCCAACTAGCGGGGGGGACGGCGGGAGAGACCCAGTACTTC	CASSPQLAGGTAGETQYF
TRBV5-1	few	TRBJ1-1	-	TGCGCCAGCAGCTTGGGGGGGACGAGCACTGAAGCTTTCTTT	CASSLGGTSTEAFF
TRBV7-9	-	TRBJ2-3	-	TGTGCCAGCAGCTTCCTACGCGGACAAGGGACTAGCACAGATACGCAGTATTTT	CASSFLRGQGTSTDTQYF
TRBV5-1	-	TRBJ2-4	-	TGCGCCAGCAGCTTGGTACCCAAAAACATTCAGTACTTC	CASSLVPKNIQYF
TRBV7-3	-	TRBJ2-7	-	TGTGCCAGCAGCTTATCTCCCCAGTCCTACGAGCAGTACTTC	CASSLSPQSYEQYF
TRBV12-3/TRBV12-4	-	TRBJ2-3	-	TGTGCCAGCAGTGACGGGAGTACGACAGATACGCAGTATTTT	CASSDGSTTDTQYF
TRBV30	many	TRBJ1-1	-	TGTGCCTGCGGCCTGGGGAGACTGGGGTCTGAAGCTTTCTTT	CACGLGRLGSEAFF
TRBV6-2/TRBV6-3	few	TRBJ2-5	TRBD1	TGTGCCAGCAGCAGGAGCGGGACAGGGGGCTTAAAGACCCAGTACTTC	CASSRSGTGGLKTQYF
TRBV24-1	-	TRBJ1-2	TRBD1	TGTGCCACCAGTGGGACAGGGCACTATGGCTACACCTTC	CATSGTGHYGYTF
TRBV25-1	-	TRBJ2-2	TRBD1	TGTGCCAGCATGGGAACCTTGGAGACAGGGGAAAACACCGGGGAGCTGTTTTTT	CASMGTLETGENTGELFF
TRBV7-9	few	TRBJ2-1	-	TGTGCCAGCAGCATGCAAACCGGGACTCGGGGTGGGAATGAGCAGTTCTTC	CASSMQTGTRGGNEQFF
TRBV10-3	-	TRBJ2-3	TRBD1	TGTGCCATCGGGACAGGGATAACAGATACGCAGTATTTT	CAIGTGITDTQYF
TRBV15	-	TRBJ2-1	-	TGTGCCACCAGCAGCCGGACCTACAATGAGCAGTTCTTC	CATSSRTYNEQFF
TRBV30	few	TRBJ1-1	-	TGTGCCTGGGGACTAAGAGGCAGGGCGAACACTGAAGCTTTCTTT	CAWGLRGRANTEAFF
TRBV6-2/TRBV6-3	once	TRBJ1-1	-	TGTGCCATGCACGTGAAAATTACAGTTCGAGTCCTCCTCACTGAAGCTTTCTTT	CAMHVKITVRVLLTEAFF
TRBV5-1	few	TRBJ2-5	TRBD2	TGCGCCAGCAGCTTCCTACTAGCGGAACAAGAGACCCAGTACTTC	CASSFLLAEQETQYF
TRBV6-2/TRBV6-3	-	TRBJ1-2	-	TGTGCCAGCAGTGAAACCGTGCGGGGAATCTATGGCTACACCTTC	CASSETVRGIYGYTF
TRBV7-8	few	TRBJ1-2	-	TGTGCCAGCAGCTTAGGCCGGGTTCGGGGCTACACCTTC	CASSLGRVRGYTF
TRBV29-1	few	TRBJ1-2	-	TGCAGCGTTGAAGATAGTTCGGGGAATGGCTACACCTTC	CSVEDSSGNGYTF
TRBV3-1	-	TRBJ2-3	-	TGTGCCAGCAGCCGTCAAGCTAGCCGCTTGGATACGCAGTATTTT	CASSRQASRLDTQYF
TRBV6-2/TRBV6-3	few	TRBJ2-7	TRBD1	TGTGCCAGCAGCCGCGACAGGGGGCTGGACGAGCAGTACTTC	CASSRDRGLDEQYF
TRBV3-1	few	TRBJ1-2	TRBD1	TGTGCCAGCAGCCAAATCTCTGGGACAGGTGCGAGCTACACCTTC	CASSQISGTGASYTF
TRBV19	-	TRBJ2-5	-	TGTGCCAGTAGTATCGTGGGGCAAGAGACCCAGTACTTC	CASSIVGQETQYF
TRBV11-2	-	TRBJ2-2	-	TGTGCCAGCAGCCCGGGACTGAAGGCAACCGGGGAGCTGTTTTTT	CASSPGLKATGELFF
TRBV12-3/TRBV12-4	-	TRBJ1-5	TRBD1	TGTGCCAGCAGTTTATGGACAGGGGTTAGCAATCAGCCCCAGCATTTT	CASSLWTGVSNQPQHF
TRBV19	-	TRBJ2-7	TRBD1	TGTGCCAGTAGGGACGGACAGGGAGGCACCTACGAGCAGTACTTC	CASRDGQGGTYEQYF
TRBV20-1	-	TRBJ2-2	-	TGCAGTGCTAGAGGTCTAGGGGCAGCCGGGGAGCTGTTTTTT	CSARGLGAAGELFF
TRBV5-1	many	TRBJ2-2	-	TGCGCCAGTGGGGGCACCGGGGAGCTGTTTTTT	CASGGTGELFF
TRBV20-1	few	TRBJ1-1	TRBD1	TGCAGTGCTAGAGAAACCATCGGACAGGGGGCTTCAGAAGCTTTCTTT	CSARETIGQGASEAFF
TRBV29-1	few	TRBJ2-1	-	TGCAGCGGCGGCGGGGTCTCCTACAATGAGCAGTTCTTC	CSGGGVSYNEQFF
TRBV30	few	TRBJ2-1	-	TGTGCCTTTACGGGAGTCTTTTACAATGAGCAGTTCTTC	CAFTGVFYNEQFF
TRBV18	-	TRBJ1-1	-	TGTGCCAGCTCACCTGCAGCTAACACTGAAGCTTTCTTT	CASSPAANTEAFF
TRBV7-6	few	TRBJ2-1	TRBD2	TGTGCCAGCAGCTTAGGGCGGTTGCGGGAGAGCGATGAGCAGTTCTTC	CASSLGRLRESDEQFF
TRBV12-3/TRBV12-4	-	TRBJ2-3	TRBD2	TGTGCCAGCAGTTCGACTAGCGGGAGGGCCAGTGATACGCAGTATTTT	CASSSTSGRASDTQYF
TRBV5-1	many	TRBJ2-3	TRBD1	TGCGCCAGCACCTTGGGGGACAGGGATGCAGATACGCAGTATTTT	CASTLGDRDADTQYF
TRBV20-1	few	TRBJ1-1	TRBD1	TGCAGTGCGAACCACAGGGGGCCACTTCCTATGAACACTGAAGCTTTCTTT	CSANHRGPLPMNTEAFF
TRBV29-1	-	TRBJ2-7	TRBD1	TGCAGCGTTACCGGGACAGGGGACTACGAGCAGTACTTC	CSVTGTGDYEQYF
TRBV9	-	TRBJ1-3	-	TGTGCCAGCAGCCCCCAATCAGGGGACGGAAACACCATATATTTT	CASSPQSGDGNTIYF